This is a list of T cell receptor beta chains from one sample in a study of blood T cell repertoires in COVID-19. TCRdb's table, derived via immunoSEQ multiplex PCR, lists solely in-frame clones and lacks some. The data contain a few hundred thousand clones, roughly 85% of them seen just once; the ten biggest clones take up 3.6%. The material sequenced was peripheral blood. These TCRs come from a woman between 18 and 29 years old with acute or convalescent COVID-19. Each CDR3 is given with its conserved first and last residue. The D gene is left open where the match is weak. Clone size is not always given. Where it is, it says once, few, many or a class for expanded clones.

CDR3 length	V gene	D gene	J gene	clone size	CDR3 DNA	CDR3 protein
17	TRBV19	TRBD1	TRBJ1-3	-	TGTGCCAGTAGTATGGCTGACAGGGGGCCGTACGGAAACACCATATATTTT	CASSMADRGPYGNTIYF
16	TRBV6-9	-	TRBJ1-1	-	TGTGCCAGCAGTTATGGAAAAGGGCAGGGGAACACTGAAGCTTTCTTT	CASSYGKGQGNTEAFF
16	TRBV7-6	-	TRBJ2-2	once	TGTGCCAGCGGGGCCAGGGGGGCCCATTTGGCCGGGGAGCTGTTTTTT	CASGARGAHLAGELFF
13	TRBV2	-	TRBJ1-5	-	TGTGCCAGCAGTAACCAGCGAATGGAGCCCCAGCATTTT	CASSNQRMEPQHF
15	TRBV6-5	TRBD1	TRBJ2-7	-	TGTGCCAGCAGTACCTACAGGGGGCCATCCTACGAGCAGTACTTC	CASSTYRGPSYEQYF
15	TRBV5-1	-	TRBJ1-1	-	TGCGCCAGCAGCTTGGCCGCCAGTATGAACACTGAAGCTTTCTTT	CASSLAASMNTEAFF
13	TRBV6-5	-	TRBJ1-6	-	TGTGCCAGCAGAGACCTCGAGGGTTCACCCCTCCACTTT	CASRDLEGSPLHF
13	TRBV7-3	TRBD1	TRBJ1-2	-	TGTGCCAGCAGCAAGACAGGGGGCTATGGCTACACCTTC	CASSKTGGYGYTF
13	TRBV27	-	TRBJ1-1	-	TGTGCCAGCAGTTTTGGCAGTAACACTGAAGCTTTCTTT	CASSFGSNTEAFF
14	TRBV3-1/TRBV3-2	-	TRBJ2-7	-	TGTGCCAGCAGCCATTCGGAAGGAGCCTACGAGCAGTACTTC	CASSHSEGAYEQYF
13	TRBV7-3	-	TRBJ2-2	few	TGTGCCAGCAGCCCCCAACTCACCGGGGAGCTGTTTTTT	CASSPQLTGELFF
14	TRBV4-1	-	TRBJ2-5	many	TGCGCCAGCAGCCTCGTGGGGCAGCAAGAGACCCAGTACTTC	CASSLVGQQETQYF
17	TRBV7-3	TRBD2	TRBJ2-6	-	TGTGCCAGCAGCTTTAGCGGGGGTCCTTCTGGGGCCAACGTCCTGACTTTC	CASSFSGGPSGANVLTF
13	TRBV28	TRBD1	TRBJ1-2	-	TGTGCCAGCAGTTTGACAGGGGGCTATGGCTACACCTTC	CASSLTGGYGYTF
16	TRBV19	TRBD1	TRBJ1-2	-	TGTGCCAGCCTTAGGTCTCCGGGACAGGGAAACTATGGCTACACCTTC	CASLRSPGQGNYGYTF
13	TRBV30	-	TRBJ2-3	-	TGTGCCTGGAGGGAGGGGGCAACAGATACGCAGTATTTT	CAWREGATDTQYF
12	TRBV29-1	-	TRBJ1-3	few	TGCAGCGTTGGGACAGATGGAAACACCATATATTTT	CSVGTDGNTIYF
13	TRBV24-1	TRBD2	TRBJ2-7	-	TGTGCCACCCCCGGACTAGCGGGGCAGTGTAAGTACTTC	CATPGLAGQCKYF
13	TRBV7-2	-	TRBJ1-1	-	TGTGCCAGCAGCTCGACAGTGAACACTGAAGCTTTCTTT	CASSSTVNTEAFF
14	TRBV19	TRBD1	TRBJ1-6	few	TGTGCCAGTAGGCGGACAGGGGATAATTCACCCCTCCACTTT	CASRRTGDNSPLHF
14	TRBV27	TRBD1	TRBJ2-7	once	TGTGCCAGCAGGACCCGGGACAGTACCTACGAGCAGTACTTC	CASRTRDSTYEQYF
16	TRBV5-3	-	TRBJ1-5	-	TGTGCCAGAAGCCGCCCTACGGGGTTCCGCGCTCGACCCCAGCATTTT	CARSRPTGFRARPQHF
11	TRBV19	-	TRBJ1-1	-	TGTGCCAGCGTATTAGGAGCAGAAGCTTTCTTT	CASVLGAEAFF
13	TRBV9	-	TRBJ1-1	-	TGTGCCAGCAGCGAATCCCCAGGATTCAAAGCTTTCTTT	CASSESPGFKAFF
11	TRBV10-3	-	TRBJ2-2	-	TGTGCCATCAATTTCTCCGGGGAGCTGTTTTTT	CAINFSGELFF
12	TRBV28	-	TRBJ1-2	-	TGTGCCAGCAGTTTAGCAGGGATCGGCTACACCTTC	CASSLAGIGYTF
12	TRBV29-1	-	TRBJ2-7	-	TGCAGCGCTTCGGACAGTACCTACGAGCAGTACTTC	CSASDSTYEQYF
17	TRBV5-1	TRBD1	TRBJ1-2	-	TGCGCCAGCAGCCCGGCCGGGACAGGGATTTCTAACTATGGCTACACCTTC	CASSPAGTGISNYGYTF
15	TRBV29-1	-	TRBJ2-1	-	TGCAGCGTTGAACCCTTCCAGTCAGTCTACAATGAGCAGTTCTTC	CSVEPFQSVYNEQFF
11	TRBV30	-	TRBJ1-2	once	TGTGCCTGGACCAGGGACTATGGCTACACCTTC	CAWTRDYGYTF
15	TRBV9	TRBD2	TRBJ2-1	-	TGTGCCAGCAGCCCTAATTGGGAAGCGGGAAATGAGCAGTTCTTC	CASSPNWEAGNEQFF
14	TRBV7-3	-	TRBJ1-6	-	TGTGCCAGCAGCTCCGACAGCGAGTTTTCACCCCTCCACTTT	CASSSDSEFSPLHF
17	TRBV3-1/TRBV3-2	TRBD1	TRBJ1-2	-	TGTGCCAGCAGCCGCGGGACAGGGGGGGGTACTAACTATGGCTACACCTTC	CASSRGTGGGTNYGYTF
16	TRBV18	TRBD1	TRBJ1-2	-	TGTGCCAGCTCACCGACCGGGACAGGGGATGTCGGTGGCTACACCTTC	CASSPTGTGDVGGYTF
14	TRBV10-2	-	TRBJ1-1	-	TGCGCCAGCAGGGCCCCGGGGGAAAACACTGAAGCTTTCTTT	CASRAPGENTEAFF
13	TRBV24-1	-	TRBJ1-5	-	TGTGCCACCAGTGCGGGCGGAGGTCAGCCCCAGCATTTT	CATSAGGGQPQHF
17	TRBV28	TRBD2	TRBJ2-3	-	TGTGCCAGCAGTACTAGCGGGAGACTATCTAGCACAGATACGCAGTATTTT	CASSTSGRLSSTDTQYF
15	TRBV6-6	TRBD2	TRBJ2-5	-	TGTGCCAGCAGTTTCCTGAAGGGAGGGCAAGAGACCCAGTACTTC	CASSFLKGGQETQYF
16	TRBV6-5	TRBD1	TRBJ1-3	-	TGTGCCAGCAGTTTATTCCGGACAGGAATTGGAGACACCATATATTTT	CASSLFRTGIGDTIYF